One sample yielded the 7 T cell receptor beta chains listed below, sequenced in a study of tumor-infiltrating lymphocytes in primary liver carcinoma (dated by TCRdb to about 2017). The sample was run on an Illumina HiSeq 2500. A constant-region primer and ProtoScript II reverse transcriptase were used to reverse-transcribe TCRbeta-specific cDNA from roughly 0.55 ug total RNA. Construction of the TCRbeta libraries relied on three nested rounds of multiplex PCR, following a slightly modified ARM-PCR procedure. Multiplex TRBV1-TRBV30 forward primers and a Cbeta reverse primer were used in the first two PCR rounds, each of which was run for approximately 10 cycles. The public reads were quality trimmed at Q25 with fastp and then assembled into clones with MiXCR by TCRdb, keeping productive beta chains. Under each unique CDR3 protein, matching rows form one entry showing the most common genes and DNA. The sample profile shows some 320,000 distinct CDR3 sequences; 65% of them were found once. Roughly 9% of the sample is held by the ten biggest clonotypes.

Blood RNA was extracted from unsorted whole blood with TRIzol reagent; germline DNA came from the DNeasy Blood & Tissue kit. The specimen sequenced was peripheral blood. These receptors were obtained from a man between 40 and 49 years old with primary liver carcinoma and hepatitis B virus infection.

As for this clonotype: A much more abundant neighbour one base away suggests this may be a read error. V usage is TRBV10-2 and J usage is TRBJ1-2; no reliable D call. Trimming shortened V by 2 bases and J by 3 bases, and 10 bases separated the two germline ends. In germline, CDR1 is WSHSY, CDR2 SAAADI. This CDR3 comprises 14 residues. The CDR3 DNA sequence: TGCGCCAGCAGTGAGGCGGACGCTGACTATGGCTACACCTTC. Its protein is CASSEADADYGYTF.

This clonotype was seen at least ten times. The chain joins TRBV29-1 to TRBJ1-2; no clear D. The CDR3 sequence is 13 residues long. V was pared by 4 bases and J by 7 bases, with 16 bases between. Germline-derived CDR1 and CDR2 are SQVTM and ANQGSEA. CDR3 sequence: CSVGGTGIGGYTF. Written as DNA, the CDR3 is TGCAGCGTTGGGGGTACCGGGATTGGTGGCTACACCTTC.

The CDR3 protein is CASTPLLRSLTEQYF. The CDR3 DNA is TGTGCCAGCACTCCACTGCTCCGTTCCCTCACCGAGCAGTACTTC. This chain uses TRBV6-6 with TRBJ2-7; D not resolved. CDR1 and CDR2 from the germline V gene are MNHNY and SVGAGI (reference sequence). The CDR3 runs to 15 residues. V lost 7 bases, J lost 6 bases, and 22 bases lay in between.

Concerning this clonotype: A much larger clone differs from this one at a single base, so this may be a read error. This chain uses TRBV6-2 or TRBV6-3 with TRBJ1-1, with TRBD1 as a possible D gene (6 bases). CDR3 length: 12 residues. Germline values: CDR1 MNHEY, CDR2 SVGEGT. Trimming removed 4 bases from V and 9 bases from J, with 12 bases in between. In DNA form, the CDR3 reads TGTGCCAGCAGTTCAACAGGGACTAAAGCTTTCTTT. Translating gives CASSSTGTKAFF.

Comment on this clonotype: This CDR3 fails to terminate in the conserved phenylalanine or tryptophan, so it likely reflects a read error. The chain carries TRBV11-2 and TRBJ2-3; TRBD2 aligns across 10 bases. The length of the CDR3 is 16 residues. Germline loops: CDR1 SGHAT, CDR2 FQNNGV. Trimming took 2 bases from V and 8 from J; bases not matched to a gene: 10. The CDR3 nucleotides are TGTGCCAGCAGCTTACGAGAGCTAGCGGGAGTGAGTACGCAGTATTCT. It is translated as CASSLRELAGVSTQYS.

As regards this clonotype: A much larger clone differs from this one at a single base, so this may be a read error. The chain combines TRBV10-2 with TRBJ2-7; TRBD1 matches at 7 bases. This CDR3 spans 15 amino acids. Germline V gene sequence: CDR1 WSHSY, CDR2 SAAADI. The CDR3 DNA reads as TGCGCCAGCAACCCTACCGGGACAGAGACCTACGTGCAGTACTTC. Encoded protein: CASNPTGTETYVQYF.

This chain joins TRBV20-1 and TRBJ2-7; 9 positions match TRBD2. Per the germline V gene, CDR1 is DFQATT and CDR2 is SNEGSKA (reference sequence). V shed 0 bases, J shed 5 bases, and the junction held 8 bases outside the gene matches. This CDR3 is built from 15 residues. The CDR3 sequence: CSARDPSGRIHEQYF. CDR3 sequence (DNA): TGCAGTGCTAGAGATCCCAGCGGGAGGATCCACGAGCAGTACTTC.